The T cell receptor (beta chain) under discussion was sequenced for a study of CD8+ T cells in alopecia areata. Study in general: For the treated group, dosing was oral tofacitinib at 5 to 10 mg twice daily. Findings and caveats of the study: TCR sharing was clearer in mice than between patients, perhaps partly owing to patient HLA diversity.

RNA extraction was followed by reverse transcription into cDNA, which acted as the sequencing template. TCRdb's copy holds only in-frame clones and misses some; the assay was immunoSEQ multiplex PCR. Among about 270,000 clones listed, about 62% were seen once. The treatment denotes: oral pan-JAK inhibitor, 5-10 mg twice daily. Obtained from alopecia areata patients were lesional scalp punch biopsies along with peripheral blood. Of note for this clone: Its cognate antigen is unknown. This same CDR3 is encoded by further DNA sequences in the sample.

CDR1 is SGDLS and CDR2 is YYNGEE in the germline V gene. The CDR3 contains 12 residues. Trimming removed 0 bases from V and 10 bases from J, with 8 bases in between. The chain carries TRBV9 and TRBJ2-1; a weak D match, TRBD2 (6 bases). The material was CD4+ T cells sorted from blood, obtained around week 54, from a patient treated with tofacitinib. This TCR came from a human donor with alopecia areata. CDR3 residues: CASSVVGGEQFF. Written as DNA, the CDR3 is TGTGCCAGCAGCGTAGTGGGGGGAGAGCAGTTCTTC.